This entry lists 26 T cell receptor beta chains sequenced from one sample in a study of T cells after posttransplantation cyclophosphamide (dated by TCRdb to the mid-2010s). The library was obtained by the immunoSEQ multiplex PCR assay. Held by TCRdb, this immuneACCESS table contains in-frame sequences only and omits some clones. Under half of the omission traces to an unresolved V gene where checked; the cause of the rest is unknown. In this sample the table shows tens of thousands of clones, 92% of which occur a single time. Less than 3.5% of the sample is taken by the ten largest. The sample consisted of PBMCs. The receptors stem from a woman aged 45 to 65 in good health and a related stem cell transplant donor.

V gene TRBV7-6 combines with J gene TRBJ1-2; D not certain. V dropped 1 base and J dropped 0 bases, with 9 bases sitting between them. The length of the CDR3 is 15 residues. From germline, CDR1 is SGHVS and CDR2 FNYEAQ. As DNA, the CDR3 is TGTGCCAGCAGCTTAGGGACCGGGACTAACTATGGCTACACCTTC. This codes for CASSLGTGTNYGYTF.

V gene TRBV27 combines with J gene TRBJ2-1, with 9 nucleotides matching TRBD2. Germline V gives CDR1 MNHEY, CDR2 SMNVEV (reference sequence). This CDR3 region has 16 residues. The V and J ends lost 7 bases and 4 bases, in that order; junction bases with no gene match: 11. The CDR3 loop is CASNNIAGEGYNEQFF. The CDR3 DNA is TGTGCCAGCAACAACATAGCGGGAGAGGGGTACAATGAGCAGTTCTTC.

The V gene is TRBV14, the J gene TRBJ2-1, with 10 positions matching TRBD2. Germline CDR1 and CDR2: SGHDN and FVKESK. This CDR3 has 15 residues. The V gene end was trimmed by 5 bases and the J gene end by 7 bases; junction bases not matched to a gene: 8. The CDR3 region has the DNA TGTGCCAGCAGCGAGACTAGCGGGTTGAGGAATGAGCAGTTCTTC. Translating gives CASSETSGLRNEQFF.

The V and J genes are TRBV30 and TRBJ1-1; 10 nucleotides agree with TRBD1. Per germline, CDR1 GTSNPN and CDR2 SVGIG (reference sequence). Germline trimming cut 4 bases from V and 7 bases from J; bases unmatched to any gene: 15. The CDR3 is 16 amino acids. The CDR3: CAWTKTGGREIVEAFF. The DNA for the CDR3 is TGTGCCTGGACCAAGACAGGGGGCAGAGAAATTGTTGAAGCTTTCTTT.

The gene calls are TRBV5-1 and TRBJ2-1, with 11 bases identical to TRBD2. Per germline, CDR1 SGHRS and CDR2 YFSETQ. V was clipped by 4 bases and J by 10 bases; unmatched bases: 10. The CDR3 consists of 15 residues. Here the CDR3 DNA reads TGCGCCAGCAGCGGGGGACTAGCGGTATTTGTGGAGCAGTTCTTC. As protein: CASSGGLAVFVEQFF. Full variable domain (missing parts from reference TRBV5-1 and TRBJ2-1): KAGVTQTPRYLIKTRGQQVTLSCSPISGHRSVSWYQQTPGQGLQFLFEYFSETQRNKGNFPGRFSGRQFSNSRSEMNVSTLELGDSALYLCASSGGLAVFVEQFFGPGTRLTVL.

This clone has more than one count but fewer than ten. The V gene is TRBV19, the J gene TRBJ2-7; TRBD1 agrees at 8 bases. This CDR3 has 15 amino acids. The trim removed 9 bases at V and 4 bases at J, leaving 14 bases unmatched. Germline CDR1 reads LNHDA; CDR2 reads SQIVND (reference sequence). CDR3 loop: CASSSIRQGTYEQYF. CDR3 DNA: TGTGCCAGCAGCAGCATTAGACAGGGGACGTACGAGCAGTACTTC.

The CDR3 loop reads CATRDFHEQYF. CDR3 bases: TGTGCCACTAGGGACTTCCACGAGCAGTACTTC. This chain joins TRBV10-3 and TRBJ2-7; the D gene is possibly TRBD2 (6 bases). Looked up from germline, CDR1 is ENHRY and CDR2 is SYGVKD. Deletions cut 10 bases from V and 5 bases from J, with 12 bases between. The CDR3 spans 11 residues.

CDR3 DNA: TGTGCCAGCAGCTTAAATGGTTTGGGGACAGCAACCATGAACACTGAAGCTTTCTTT. Amino acid sequence: CASSLNGLGTATMNTEAFF. The genes are TRBV7-3 and TRBJ1-1; 7 positions match TRBD1. This CDR3 is 19 amino acids long. J lost 0 bases, V lost 1 base, and 14 bases had no gene match. From germline, CDR1 is SGHTA and CDR2 FQGTGA.

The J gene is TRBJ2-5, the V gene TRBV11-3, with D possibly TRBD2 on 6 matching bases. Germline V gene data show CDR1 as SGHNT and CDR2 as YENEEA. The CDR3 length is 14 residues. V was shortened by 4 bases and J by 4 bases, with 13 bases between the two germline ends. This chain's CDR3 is CASSSGGQGETQYF. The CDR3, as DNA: TGTGCCAGCAGCTCCGGAGGGCAGGGAGAGACCCAGTACTTC. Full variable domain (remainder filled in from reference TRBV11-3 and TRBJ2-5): EAGVVQSPRYKIIEKKQPVAFWCNPISGHNTLYWYLQNLGQGPELLIRYENEEAVDDSQLPKDRFSAERLKGVDSTLKIQPAELGDSAVYLCASSSGGQGETQYFGPGTRLLVL.

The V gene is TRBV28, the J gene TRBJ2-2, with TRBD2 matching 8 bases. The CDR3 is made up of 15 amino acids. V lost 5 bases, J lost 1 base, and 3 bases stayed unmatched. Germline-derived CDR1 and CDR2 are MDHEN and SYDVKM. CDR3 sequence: CASSQAGVNTGELFF. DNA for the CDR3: TGTGCCAGCAGTCAAGCGGGAGTGAACACCGGGGAGCTGTTTTTT.

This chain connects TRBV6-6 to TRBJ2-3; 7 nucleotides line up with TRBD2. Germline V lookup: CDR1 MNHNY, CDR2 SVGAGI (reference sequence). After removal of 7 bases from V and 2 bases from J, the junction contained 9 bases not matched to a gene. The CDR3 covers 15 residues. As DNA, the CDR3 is TGTGCCAGCACAGGGAGGGAGGACGACACAGATACGCAGTATTTT. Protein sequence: CASTGREDDTDTQYF.

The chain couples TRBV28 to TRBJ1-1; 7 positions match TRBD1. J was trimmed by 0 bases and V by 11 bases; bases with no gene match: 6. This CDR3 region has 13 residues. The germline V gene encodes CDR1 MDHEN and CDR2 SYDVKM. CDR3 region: CAAEGQLNTEAFF. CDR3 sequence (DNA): TGTGCCGCCGAGGGACAGTTGAACACTGAAGCTTTCTTT.

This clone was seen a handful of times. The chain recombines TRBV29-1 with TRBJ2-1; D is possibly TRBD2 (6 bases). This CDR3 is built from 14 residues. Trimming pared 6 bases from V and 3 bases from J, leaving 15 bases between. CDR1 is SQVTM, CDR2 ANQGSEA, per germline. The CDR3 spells CSVTGTDLYNEQFF. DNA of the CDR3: TGCAGCGTCACCGGGACTGACCTCTACAATGAGCAGTTCTTC.

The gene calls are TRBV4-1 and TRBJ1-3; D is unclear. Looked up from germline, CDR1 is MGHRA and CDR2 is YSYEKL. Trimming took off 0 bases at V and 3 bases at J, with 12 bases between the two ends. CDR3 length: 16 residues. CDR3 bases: TGCGCCAGCAGCCAAGAGGCGACACGGATTGGAAACACCATATATTTT. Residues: CASSQEATRIGNTIYF.

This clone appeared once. This CDR3 reads CASSRPTQGFQETQYF. The CDR3 nucleotides read TGTGCCAGCTCACGTCCTACCCAGGGTTTCCAAGAGACCCAGTACTTC. The V and J genes are TRBV18 and TRBJ2-5; D is perhaps TRBD1 (5 bases). This CDR3 has 16 residues. In germline, CDR1 is KGHSH, CDR2 LQKENI. V was pared by 4 bases and J by 1 base, with 16 bases between.

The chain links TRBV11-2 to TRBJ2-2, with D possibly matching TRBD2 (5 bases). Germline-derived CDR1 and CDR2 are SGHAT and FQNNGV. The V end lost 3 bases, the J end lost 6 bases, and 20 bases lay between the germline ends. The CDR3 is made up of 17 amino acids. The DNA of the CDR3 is TGTGCCAGCAGCTTCCTCAACCCTTATACCGGGGCCGGGGAGCTGTTTTTT. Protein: CASSFLNPYTGAGELFF.

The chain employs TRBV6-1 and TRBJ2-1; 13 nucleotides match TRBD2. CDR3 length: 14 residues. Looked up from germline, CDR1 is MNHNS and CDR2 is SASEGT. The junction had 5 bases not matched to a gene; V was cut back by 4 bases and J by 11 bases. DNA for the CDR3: TGTGCCAGCAGTGGACTAGCGGGGGGCCATCAGCAGTTCTTC. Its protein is CASSGLAGGHQQFF.

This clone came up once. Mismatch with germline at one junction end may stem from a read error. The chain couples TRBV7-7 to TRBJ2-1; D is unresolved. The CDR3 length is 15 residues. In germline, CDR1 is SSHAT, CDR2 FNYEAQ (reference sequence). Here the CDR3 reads CASSLGITSGNEQFF. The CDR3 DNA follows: TGTGCTAGCAGCTTAGGGATAACCTCGGGCAATGAGCAGTTCTTC.

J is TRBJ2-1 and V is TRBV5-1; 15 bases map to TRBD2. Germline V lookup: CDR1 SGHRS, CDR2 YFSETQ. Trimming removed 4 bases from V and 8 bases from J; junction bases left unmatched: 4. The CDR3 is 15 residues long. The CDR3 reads CASSTGLAGGDEQFF. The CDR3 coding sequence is TGCGCCAGCAGCACCGGACTAGCGGGGGGGGATGAGCAGTTCTTC.

CDR3 amino acids: CAFHRGQEYGYTF. The CDR3 region has the DNA TGTGCCTTCCACCGCGGACAAGAGTATGGCTACACCTTC. The chain couples TRBV30 to TRBJ1-2, with D perhaps TRBD1 (5 bases). V lost 7 bases and J 5 bases, leaving 17 bases between the germline ends. In germline, CDR1 is GTSNPN, CDR2 SVGIG (reference sequence). This CDR3 contains 13 residues. Supplemented by reference TRBV30 and TRBJ1-2, the full variable domain reads SQTIHQWPATLVQPVGSPLSLECTVEGTSNPNLYWYRQAAGRGLQLLFYSVGIGQISSEVPQNLSASRPQDRQFILSSKKLLLSDSGFYLCAFHRGQEYGYTFGSGTRLTVV.

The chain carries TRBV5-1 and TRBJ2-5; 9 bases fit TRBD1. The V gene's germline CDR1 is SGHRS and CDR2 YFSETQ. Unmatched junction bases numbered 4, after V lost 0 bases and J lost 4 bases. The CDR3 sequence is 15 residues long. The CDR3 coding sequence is TGCGCCAGCAGCTTGGGACAGGGGGTCTTAGAGACCCAGTACTTC. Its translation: CASSLGQGVLETQYF.

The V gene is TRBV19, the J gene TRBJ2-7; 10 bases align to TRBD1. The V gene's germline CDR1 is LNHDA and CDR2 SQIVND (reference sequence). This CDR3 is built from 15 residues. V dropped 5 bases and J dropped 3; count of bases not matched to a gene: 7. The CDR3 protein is CASSSRQGAYYEQYF. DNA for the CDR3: TGTGCCAGTAGTTCCCGACAGGGGGCCTACTACGAGCAGTACTTC.

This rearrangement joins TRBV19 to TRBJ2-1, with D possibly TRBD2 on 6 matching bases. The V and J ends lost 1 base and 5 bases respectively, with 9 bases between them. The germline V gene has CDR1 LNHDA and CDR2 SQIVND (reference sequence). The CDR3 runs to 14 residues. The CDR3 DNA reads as TGTGCCAGTAGTATAGGACTAGAGAACAATGAGCAGTTCTTC. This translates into CASSIGLENNEQFF.

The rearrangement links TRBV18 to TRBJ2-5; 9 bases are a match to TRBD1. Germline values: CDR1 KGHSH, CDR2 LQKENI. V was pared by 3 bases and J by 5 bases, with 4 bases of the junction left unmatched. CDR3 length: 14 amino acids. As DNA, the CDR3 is TGTGCCAGCTCACCCGGGACAGGGACGGAGACCCAGTACTTC. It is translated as CASSPGTGTETQYF.

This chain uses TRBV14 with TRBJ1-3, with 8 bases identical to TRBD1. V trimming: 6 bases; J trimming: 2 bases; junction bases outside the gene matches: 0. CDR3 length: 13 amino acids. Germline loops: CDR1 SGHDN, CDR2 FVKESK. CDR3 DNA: TGTGCCAGCAGGACAGGGGCTGGAAACACCATATATTTT. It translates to CASRTGAGNTIYF.

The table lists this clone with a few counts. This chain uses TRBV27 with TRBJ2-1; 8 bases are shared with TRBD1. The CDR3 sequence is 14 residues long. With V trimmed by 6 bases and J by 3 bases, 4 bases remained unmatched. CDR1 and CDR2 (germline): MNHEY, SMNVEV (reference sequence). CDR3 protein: CASSPGTGYNEQFF. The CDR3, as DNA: TGTGCCAGCAGCCCCGGGACAGGCTACAATGAGCAGTTCTTC.